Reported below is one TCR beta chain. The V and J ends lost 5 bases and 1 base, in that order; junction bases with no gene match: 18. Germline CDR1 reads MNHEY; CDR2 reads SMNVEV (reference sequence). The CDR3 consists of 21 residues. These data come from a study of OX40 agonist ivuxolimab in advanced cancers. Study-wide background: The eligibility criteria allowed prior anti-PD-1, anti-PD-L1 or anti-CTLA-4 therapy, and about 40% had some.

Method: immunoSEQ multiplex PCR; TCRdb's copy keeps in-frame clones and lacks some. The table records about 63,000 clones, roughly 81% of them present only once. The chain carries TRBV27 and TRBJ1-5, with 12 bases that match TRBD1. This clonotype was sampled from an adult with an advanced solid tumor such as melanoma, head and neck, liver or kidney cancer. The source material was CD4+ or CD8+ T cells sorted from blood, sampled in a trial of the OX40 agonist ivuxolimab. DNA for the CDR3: TGTGCCAGCAGTCCATACCCTGTCAAGGGACAGGGGGCCGGGAGCAATCAGCCCCAGCATTTT. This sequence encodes CASSPYPVKGQGAGSNQPQHF.